The rows below give T cell receptor beta chains drawn from one sample of a study of T cells expressing NK-cell markers. TCRdb reanalyzed the 5' RACE reads and collapses them to one entry per CDR3 protein, without DNA. The sample data list about 540,000 distinct CDR3 sequences. Sequencing was performed on blood T cells: a sorted CD56 or NKG2C T cell subset, CD4+ or CD8+ T cells, or bulk PBMC T cells (not recorded which). The receptors here all came from a man aged 18 to 35 in good health. Each CDR3 is given with its conserved first and last residue.

>TRBV29-1|TRBJ2-1
CSVHTPTSTYNEQFF
>TRBV11-3|TRBJ2-7
CASSIRTGDYEQYF
>TRBV27|TRBJ2-3
CASSSAGAVADTQYF
>TRBV6-1|TRBJ2-5
CASRPGEREGQETQYF
>TRBV27|TRBJ2-1
CASSLADSNEQFF
>TRBV12-3/TRBV12-4|TRBJ2-1
CASRSLGEQFF
>TRBV29-1|TRBJ2-7
CSGRTGDRGEQYF
>TRBV6-5|TRBJ2-5
CASSLIAGPQETQYF
>TRBV5-1|TRBJ2-2
CASSLRDDTGELFF
>TRBV29-1|TRBJ1-2
CSVVLGQGRYGYTF
>TRBV12-3/TRBV12-4|TRBJ2-1
CASTLTSGSNEQFF
>TRBV29-1|TRBJ2-1
CSVGLVNEQFF
>TRBV7-9|TRBJ2-2
CASSAPQGKNTGELFF
>TRBV6-1|TRBJ2-5
CASTIYAGAGQTQYF
>TRBV3-1|TRBJ2-5
CASSHSSGRLSETQYF
>TRBV4-2|TRBJ2-1
CANSQGGLGHNEQFF
>TRBV5-1|TRBJ2-3
CASSLGRAEATDTQYF
>TRBV4-1|TRBJ2-1
CASSHKSEGDRVMMGEQFF
>TRBV9|TRBJ2-6
CASSNRLNVLTF
>TRBV5-5|TRBJ2-3
CASRPGLLARTDTQYF
>TRBV12-3/TRBV12-4|TRBJ2-3
CASSLQDTSTDTQYF
>TRBV3-1|TRBJ1-6
CASEGMYSPLHF
>TRBV12-3/TRBV12-4|TRBJ1-1
CATKGGGTEAFF
>TRBV7-2|TRBJ2-2
CASSFPGALGTGELFF
>TRBV15|TRBJ2-1
CATISEVTSGRNEQFF
>TRBV9|TRBJ2-5
CASGPAEETQYF
>TRBV7-8|TRBJ2-7
CASSPSSIGTSYIYEQYF
>TRBV12-3/TRBV12-4|TRBJ2-1
CASRATRGSYNEQFF
>TRBV25-1|TRBJ2-5
CASGGLAGRKTQYF
>TRBV4-2|TRBJ1-6
CASSQGRDTEFSLHF
>TRBV2|TRBJ2-5
CASHREAETQYF
>TRBV30|TRBJ2-5
CAWAGMIGRFVETQYF
>TRBV6-1|TRBJ2-3
CASRTSGSTDTQYF
>TRBV3-1|TRBJ1-2
CASSQDGGTDYGYTF
>TRBV20-1|TRBJ1-1
CSVFAAGAGTEAFF
>TRBV5-1|TRBJ2-1
CASSLAPGLSYNEQFF
>TRBV30|TRBJ2-2
CAWRSGGGDTGELFF
>TRBV5-6|TRBJ2-5
CASSLTTDSYQETQYF